A single sample gave rise to the 28 T cell receptor beta chains below, sequenced in a study of shared clonotypes between healthy human individuals. Clones were read by immunoSEQ multiplex PCR, and TCRdb kept only the in-frame ones, dropping some. The table has around 1.9 million clones, under 95% seen once. It was CD45RO-negative cells, positively selected for CCR7, that made up naive CD8 cells, with terminally differentiated effector memory CD45RA+ cells excluded. Input material: naive CD8+ T cells from PBMCs. The source of these receptors is a man aged 18 to 30 in good health. Some clones in this sample may be carry-over from other donors' samples.

The chain uses TRBV27 and TRBJ1-2; 9 nucleotides match TRBD1. The length of the CDR3 is 18 residues. Germline V gene lookup returns CDR1 MNHEY and CDR2 SMNVEV (reference sequence). V shed 4 bases and J 2 bases; nucleotides not matched to a gene: 14. The CDR3 coding sequence is TGTGCCAGCAGTTCCACCCTGGGACAGGGTCCTGAGAACTATGGCTACACCTTC. Residues: CASSSTLGQGPENYGYTF.

The chain combines TRBV5-1 with TRBJ2-1; 7 positions agree with TRBD1. V was clipped by 0 bases and J by 6 bases; unmatched bases: 3. The CDR3 covers 14 residues. In germline, CDR1 is SGHRS, CDR2 YFSETQ. In DNA, the CDR3 is TGCGCCAGCAGCTTGGGACAGGGTTTCAATGAGCAGTTCTTC. Translating gives CASSLGQGFNEQFF.

V usage is TRBV13 and J usage is TRBJ1-3; no firm D call. Trimming pared 6 bases from V and 4 bases from J, leaving 19 bases between. Germline CDR1 PRHDT, CDR2 FYEKMQ (reference sequence). The CDR3 runs to 16 residues. The CDR3 loop reads CASREASSQPGNTIYF. CDR3 DNA sequence: TGTGCCAGCAGGGAGGCGAGCTCCCAACCGGGAAACACCATATATTTT.

The chain is built from TRBV21-1 and TRBJ2-7. TRBV21-1 is shown as a pseudogene. This CDR3 region has 11 residues. CDR3 protein: CASKGRHEQYF. CDR3 sequence (DNA): TGTGCCAGCAAAGGACGGCACGAGCAGTACTTC.

The chain has TRBV27 and TRBJ2-5, with D perhaps TRBD2 (6 bases). The CDR3 is 15 residues long. In germline, CDR1 is MNHEY, CDR2 SMNVEV (reference sequence). The V end lost 1 base, the J end lost 1 base, and 10 bases lay between the germline ends. In DNA form, the CDR3 reads TGTGCCAGCAGTTTATTCATGGGGGGCCAAGAGACCCAGTACTTC. This sequence encodes CASSLFMGGQETQYF.

A note on this clone: Other DNA sequences within the sample encode an identical CDR3. The chain links TRBV28 to TRBJ1-1, with a tentative D call TRBD1 (5 bases). Germline-derived CDR1 and CDR2 are MDHEN and SYDVKM. The CDR3 has 12 residues. Deletions cut 2 bases from V and 8 bases from J, with 9 bases between. The CDR3 sequence is CASSLGAAEAFF. DNA for the CDR3: TGTGCCAGCAGTTTAGGGGCAGCCGAAGCTTTCTTT.

The sample holds one count of this clone. The chain couples TRBV27 to TRBJ2-6; a possible D gene is TRBD2 (5 bases). Trimming took off 1 base at V and 0 bases at J, with 10 bases between the two ends. The CDR3 is 17 residues long. Germline CDR1 is MNHEY and CDR2 is SMNVEV (reference sequence). The CDR3 region is CASSLLPGNSGANVLTF. The CDR3 DNA follows: TGTGCCAGCAGTTTATTGCCCGGGAACTCTGGGGCCAACGTCCTGACTTTC.

CDR3 residues: CASSPMGQTYEQYF. In DNA, the CDR3 is TGCGCCAGCAGCCCCATGGGACAGACCTACGAGCAGTACTTC. The chain has TRBV5-1 and TRBJ2-7; TRBD1 matches 7 bases. CDR3 length: 14 residues. From germline, CDR1 is SGHRS and CDR2 YFSETQ. The V and J ends lost 4 bases and 2 bases, in that order; junction bases with no gene match: 6.

This chain joins TRBV4-1 and TRBJ2-4; no clear D. In germline, CDR1 is MGHRA, CDR2 YSYEKL. The CDR3 contains 14 residues. V was shortened by 1 base and J by 0 bases, with 4 bases between the two germline ends. CDR3 sequence reads: CASSQVGAKNIQYF. The CDR3 DNA sequence: TGCGCCAGCAGCCAAGTGGGAGCCAAAAACATTCAGTACTTC.

This clone occurred a few times. This specimen includes other DNA sequences encoding the same CDR3. The rearrangement links TRBV14 to TRBJ1-2; TRBD1 aligns across 7 bases. Germline V lookup: CDR1 SGHDN, CDR2 FVKESK. CDR3 length: 13 amino acids. J lost 4 bases, V lost 1 base, and 0 bases had no gene match. The DNA of the CDR3 is TGTGCCAGCAGCCAAGGGACAGGCTATGGCTACACCTTC. It codes for CASSQGTGYGYTF.

The J gene is TRBJ2-5, the V gene TRBV10-3; 12 bases match TRBD2. The CDR3 is 16 amino acids. Germline lookup yields CDR1 ENHRY and CDR2 SYGVKD. The trim removed 5 bases at V and 2 bases at J, leaving 6 bases unmatched. The CDR3, as DNA: TGTGCCATCAGTCCGGGACTAGCGGGCCTACAAGAGACCCAGTACTTC. Protein product: CAISPGLAGLQETQYF.

This chain joins TRBV5-4 and TRBJ2-3; D possibly corresponds to TRBD2 (5 bases). V lost 1 base to trimming and J lost 3 bases, with 15 bases between them. Germline assignment: CDR1 SGHNT and CDR2 YYREEE (reference sequence). The CDR3 runs to 16 residues. The CDR3 is CASSLLARTGTDTQYF. The CDR3 coding sequence is TGTGCCAGCAGCTTGTTGGCGAGAACGGGGACAGATACGCAGTATTTT. Drawing the rest from reference TRBV5-4 and TRBJ2-3, the complete variable domain is ETGVTQSPTHLIKTRGQQVTLRCSSQSGHNTVSWYQQALGQGPQFIFQYYREEENGRGNFPPRFSGLQFPNYSSELNVNALELDDSALYLCASSLLARTGTDTQYFGPGTRLTVL.

J is TRBJ1-1 and V is TRBV7-2; D unresolved. There are 14 residues in the CDR3. Trimming left V 1 base short and J 1 base short, with 7 bases between. The germline V gene encodes CDR1 SGHTA and CDR2 FQGNSA. CDR3 coding DNA: TGTGCCAGCAGCTTAGTCGGTCAGAACACTGAAGCTTTCTTT. It specifies CASSLVGQNTEAFF.

The chain is built from TRBV5-6 and TRBJ2-7, with unresolved D. The CDR3 length is 15 residues. V gave up 1 base and J gave up 3 bases, with 14 bases separating them. CDR1 and CDR2 from the germline V gene are SGHDT and YYEEEE. The CDR3 loop is CASSLMRNLYYEQYF. CDR3 bases: TGTGCCAGCAGCTTGATGCGGAACTTGTACTACGAGCAGTACTTC.

This clone was counted a single time. The rearrangement links TRBV7-9 to TRBJ2-1; D may be TRBD1 (6 bases). V was cut by 4 bases and J by 9 bases, with 13 bases left in between. In germline, CDR1 is SEHNR, CDR2 FQNEAQ (reference sequence). The CDR3 is made up of 13 amino acids. CDR3 amino acids: CASSSPGTREQFF. As DNA, the CDR3 is TGTGCCAGCAGCTCCCCCGGGACACGTGAGCAGTTCTTC.

V and J are TRBV7-6 and TRBJ2-1; no firm D call. CDR3 length: 15 amino acids. From germline, CDR1 is SGHVS and CDR2 FNYEAQ. The V and J ends lost 3 bases and 2 bases respectively, with 11 bases between them. CDR3 protein: CASSFDASAYNEQFF. In DNA form, the CDR3 reads TGTGCCAGCAGCTTCGACGCCTCCGCCTACAATGAGCAGTTCTTC.

V is TRBV7-9 and J is TRBJ2-6; 7 bases match TRBD2. This CDR3 has 17 amino acids. After removal of 0 bases from V and 1 base from J, the junction contained 3 bases not matched to a gene. Germline V gene sequence: CDR1 SEHNR, CDR2 FQNEAQ (reference sequence). Here the CDR3 reads CASSLAAAGSGANVLTF. The CDR3 DNA sequence: TGTGCCAGCAGCTTAGCCGCAGCGGGGTCTGGGGCCAACGTCCTGACTTTC.

The V gene is TRBV6-6, the J gene TRBJ2-7; D might be TRBD1 (5 bases). CDR1 is MNHNY, CDR2 SVGAGI, per germline (reference sequence). The germline V and J ends were trimmed by 4 bases and 2 bases, with 9 bases remaining between them. This CDR3 has 13 amino acids. The CDR3 bases are TGTGCCAGCAGTTGGGCAGGGACCTACGAGCAGTACTTC. Translation gives CASSWAGTYEQYF.

The chain links TRBV6-5 to TRBJ2-5; D is unresolved. The germline CDR1 and CDR2 sequences are MNHEY and SVGAGI. V lost 0 bases and J 5 bases, leaving 7 bases between the germline ends. The CDR3 runs to 13 residues. The CDR3 DNA sequence: TGTGCCAGCAGTTACTCGGGCGTGGAGACCCAGTACTTC. This codes for CASSYSGVETQYF.

This clone was picked up one time. This chain links TRBV13 with TRBJ2-3; 7 bases map to TRBD2. Germline-derived CDR1 and CDR2 are PRHDT and FYEKMQ (reference sequence). The CDR3 length is 15 residues. Trimming took 5 bases from V and 0 from J; bases not matched to a gene: 5. The chain's CDR3 is CASSPAGTSTDTQYF. In DNA, the CDR3 is TGTGCCAGCAGCCCAGCGGGAACTAGCACAGATACGCAGTATTTT.

The rearrangement uses TRBV2 and TRBJ2-7, with D hard to call. The CDR3 runs to 13 residues. The ends were cut back, 4 bases at V and 4 bases at J, with 11 bases in the middle. The germline gives CDR1 SNHLY, CDR2 FYNNEI. In DNA form, the CDR3 reads TGTGCCAGCAGTGGGCGAAGAGCATACGAGCAGTACTTC. Translated, it gives CASSGRRAYEQYF.

This rearrangement joins TRBV5-6 to TRBJ2-7, with D perhaps TRBD1 or TRBD2 (5 bases each). The CDR3 is made up of 14 amino acids. CDR1 is SGHDT and CDR2 is YYEEEE in the germline V gene. Trimming pared 0 bases from V and 4 bases from J, leaving 11 bases between. CDR3 bases: TGTGCCAGCAGCTTGGACGGGACCCCTTACGAGCAGTACTTC. Translation gives CASSLDGTPYEQYF.

This chain connects TRBV7-8 to TRBJ1-4; perhaps TRBD1 as D (5 bases). V lost 5 bases to trimming and J lost 6 bases, with 19 bases between them. Looked up from germline, CDR1 is SGHVS and CDR2 is FQNEAQ. The CDR3 runs to 16 residues. The CDR3 loop is CASSPDPGRRDEKLFF. CDR3 nucleotides: TGTGCCAGCAGCCCTGACCCGGGACGCAGGGATGAAAAACTGTTTTTT. Supplemented by reference TRBV7-8 and TRBJ1-4, the full variable domain reads GAGVSQSPRYKVAKRGQDVALRCDPISGHVSLFWYQQALGQGPEFLTYFQNEAQLDKSGLPSDRFFAERPEGSVSTLKIQRTQQEDSAVYLCASSPDPGRRDEKLFFGSGTQLSVL.

Only a few counts were recorded for this clone. V gene TRBV7-9 combines with J gene TRBJ1-3; no reliable D call. V was shortened by 4 bases and J by 1 base, with 8 bases between the two germline ends. Germline CDR1 and CDR2: SEHNR and FQNEAQ (reference sequence). The CDR3 totals 14 residues. For the CDR3, the DNA is TGTGCCAGCAGCTCCGACTTATCTGGAAACACCATATATTTT. Encoded protein: CASSSDLSGNTIYF.

In the case of this clone: The same CDR3 is also encoded by other DNA sequences in this sample. The chain has TRBV19 and TRBJ2-7; D is possibly TRBD2 (6 bases). Germline assignment: CDR1 LNHDA and CDR2 SQIVND (reference sequence). Trimming cost V 8 bases and J 5 bases, with 10 bases left between them. CDR3 length equals 11 residues. The CDR3 DNA reads as TGTGCCAGTTCGCCGGGGGACGAGCAGTACTTC. Translated, it gives CASSPGDEQYF.

This clone has a single count. The genes are TRBV19 and TRBJ2-5; perhaps TRBD1 as D (6 bases). The V and J ends lost 7 bases and 1 base respectively, with 7 bases between them. From germline, CDR1 is LNHDA and CDR2 SQIVND (reference sequence). This CDR3 spans 12 amino acids. CDR3: CASMTGQETQYF. The CDR3 DNA is TGTGCCAGTATGACAGGCCAAGAGACCCAGTACTTC.

The V gene is TRBV7-9, the J gene TRBJ2-1, with 7 nucleotides matching TRBD2. Germline CDR1 reads SEHNR; CDR2 reads FQNEAQ (reference sequence). The CDR3 loop spans 18 amino acids. V gave up 5 bases and J gave up 0 bases; unmatched junction bases: 13. CDR3 nucleotides: TGTGCCAGCAGCCCGAAGCGGGAAAGTCCCAGCTCCTACAATGAGCAGTTCTTC. Protein sequence: CASSPKRESPSSYNEQFF.

Only one count was recorded for this clone. Other DNA sequences in this specimen translate into the identical CDR3. V gene TRBV11-2 combines with J gene TRBJ2-7; D is perhaps TRBD2 (6 bases). The CDR3 has 13 residues. Germline V gene data show CDR1 as SGHAT and CDR2 as FQNNGV. Trimming took 5 bases from V and 1 from J, leaving 9 bases between them. This CDR3 reads CASSPRGSYEQYF. The CDR3 nucleotides are TGTGCCAGCAGCCCGCGGGGTTCCTACGAGCAGTACTTC. The variable domain in full, completed from reference TRBV11-2 and TRBJ2-7, reads EAGVAQSPRYKIIEKRQSVAFWCNPISGHATLYWYQQILGQGPKLLIQFQNNGVVDDSQLPKDRFSAERLKGVDSTLKIQPAKLEDSAVYLCASSPRGSYEQYFGPGTRLTVT.